The TCR beta chain described here comes from a study of Graves' ophthalmopathy and Graves' hyperthyroidism (dated by TCRdb to the late 2010s). Describing the broader study: Peripheral blood was collected at initial diagnosis, before any treatment. In more than five hyperthyroidism patients, the T-cell repertoires found in thyroid tissue were compared with those found in blood. An independent validation cohort was composed of approximately 19 hyperthyroidism patients and 17 patients who later progressed from hyperthyroidism to ophthalmopathy. To explore V-J signatures that distinguish ophthalmopathy from hyperthyroidism, a discovery set of 90 to 100 patients was enrolled, made up of about 40 with ophthalmopathy and some 58 with stable hyperthyroidism. In total, 120 to 150 blood samples were TCR-sequenced: 40 to 45 ophthalmopathy, approximately 80 hyperthyroidism and roughly 17 hyperthyroidism-to-ophthalmopathy patients. The study used TCR beta repertoire signatures to distinguish Graves' ophthalmopathy from Graves' hyperthyroidism and to predict progression to ophthalmopathy. After sampling, hyperthyroidism patients received methimazole starting at 30 mg daily, and ophthalmopathy patients received high-dose intravenous methylprednisolone.

Patients with ophthalmopathy had moderately to severely active disease, with a Clinical Activity Score of 3 or more, a NOSPECS grade of 4 or more, and a disease duration of less than 3 months. Anyone with other autoimmune diseases, uncontrolled infections, pregnancy or lactation was excluded from the study. Clinical symptoms, serum thyroxine, TRAb, thyroid ultrasound and orbital computed tomography were used for diagnosis. Using Ficoll-Paque density gradient centrifugation, PBMCs were isolated from about 9.4 ml of fresh peripheral blood. Total RNA was extracted with Trizol reagent and quality-checked on an Agilent 2100 Bioanalyzer. For repertoire sequencing, the TCR beta CDR3 regions were amplified from RNA transcripts. A first-round RT-PCR used HTBI primers with the Qiagen OneStep RT-PCR kit, followed by a second-round multiplex PCR, size selection and purification. Libraries were sequenced on an Illumina HiSeq2000 using paired-end 100 bp reads. The paper's data handling went like this. SOAPnuke was used to process the reads, throwing out any read that had adapters, had uncalled bases, had a mean Phred below 15, or lacked an exact constant-primer or identifier match. COPE v1.2.5 was used to merge high-quality paired reads. Unique nucleotide sequences were defined as clonotypes and aligned to IMGT TRB V, D and J references using MiTCR v1.1. The analysis was limited to V-J combinations with a frequency above 0.0001, which together covered 99.2% of the repertoires. For each V-J combination, a TCR clonal expansion and chaos score was defined as F50 clonal expansion divided by the chaos observed in the TCRdist matrix. Welch's t-statistics and random forest were used to narrow the features down to more than 10 V-J combinations, which were then fed into a naive Bayes classifier. The similarity between thyroid and blood repertoires was quantified using the Morisita-Horn index. Through fastp at Q25 and MiXCR, TCRdb rebuilt clones from the public reads, retaining in-frame beta chains. Identical CDR3 protein sequences are pooled into one entry, listed with their most common genes and DNA. For this entry, the V and J calls and clone size follow TCRdb and not the study's own pipeline. The sample table shows more than 550,000 distinct CDR3 sequences, and over 40% are seen once. More than 2.5% of the sample belongs to the ten largest clones.

In regard to this clonotype: What antigen it recognizes has not been identified. Base quality data are lacking; no much larger clone is found one base away.

The research as a whole found: In validation, the model predicted ophthalmopathy progression with less than 71% sensitivity and less than 80% specificity; fewer than 15 predicted patients were CT-confirmed with GO in a median of approximately 6.5 months. Sample size was not predetermined statistically, and investigators were not blinded to group allocation. In cross-validation, the 13-signature model distinguished ophthalmopathy from stable hyperthyroidism with almost 90% sensitivity and around 82% specificity, and in the test set the corresponding values were 80% and 75%. Most of the expanded thyroid clonotypes with a frequency above 0.001 were also detected in blood, and it was suggested that the thyroid immune response may be reflected by blood repertoires.

As encoded in the germline V gene, CDR1 is LGHNA while CDR2 is YSLEER. The CDR3 starts with the cysteine, ends with the phenylalanine, and has 17 residues. The retained sequence is limited to the CDR3, 51 bases, with the frame set at the first base. Trimming at the junction amounts to 0 bases on V and 4 bases on J, and the germline ends lie 19 bases apart. The TCR comes from an adult man with Graves' ophthalmopathy. Source material: peripheral blood. This sequence uses TRBV4-3 and TRBJ2-7, with no reliable assignment of the D segment. The CDR3 reads CASSQDRLPPSGYEQYF. The nucleotide sequence reads TGCGCCAGCAGCCAAGATAGGCTACCGCCAAGTGGGTACGAGCAGTACTTC.